A selection of T cell receptor beta chains follows, all from one sample in a study of blood T cell repertoires in COVID-19. Produced via immunoSEQ multiplex PCR; TCRdb's table is partial and in-frame only. The repertoire has 85,000 to 120,000 clones, over 55% of them found once; the top ten carry approximately 0.9%. Sequencing was done on a sample of peripheral blood. The receptors come from a human donor with acute or convalescent COVID-19. The donor label of this sample is uncertain. The CDR3 runs from the conserved cysteine through the conserved F or W. The D gene is left open where the match is weak. Only some rows state a clone size, as once, few, many or a class for expanded clones.

clone size,V gene,D gene,J gene,CDR3 DNA,CDR3 protein
-,TRBV7-8,-,TRBJ1-2,TGTGCCAGCAGCTCCGGACAGTATGGCTACACCTTC,CASSSGQYGYTF
-,TRBV28,TRBD2,TRBJ2-1,TGTGCCAGCACCCCGACTAGCGGGGGGTCTGAGCAGTTCTTC,CASTPTSGGSEQFF
-,TRBV6-1,-,TRBJ2-3,TGTGCCAGCAGTGAATACTCGGGGGTCACAGATACGCAGTATTTT,CASSEYSGVTDTQYF
once,TRBV6-5,-,TRBJ2-1,TGTGCCAGCAGTTACTCCAGGGGCTCCTACAATGAGCAGTTCTTC,CASSYSRGSYNEQFF
-,TRBV9,-,TRBJ1-6,TGTGCCAGCAGCGGGCTAGGCGCGGCCCTCCACTTT,CASSGLGAALHF
-,TRBV5-4,-,TRBJ2-1,TGTGCCAGCAGCGGGAGGGACAGGCGTGTCAATGAGCAGTTCTTC,CASSGRDRRVNEQFF
few,TRBV4-1,TRBD2,TRBJ2-3,TGCGCCAGCAGCCGGACTAGCGGGGGGGCGGGAGATACGCAGTATTTT,CASSRTSGGAGDTQYF
-,TRBV7-2,-,TRBJ1-1,TGTGCCAGCAGCTCCGGGAGCACTGAAGCTTTCTTT,CASSSGSTEAFF
-,TRBV6-5,TRBD1,TRBJ1-3,TGTGCCAGCAGAACAGACAGGGGGGATGGAAACACCATATATTTT,CASRTDRGDGNTIYF
-,TRBV2,-,TRBJ2-1,TGTGCCAGCAGGGCCTGGACTCTTAAGGGGGATGAGCAGTTCTTC,CASRAWTLKGDEQFF
-,TRBV7-6,-,TRBJ1-2,TGTGCCAGCAGCCCCCTTCCCGCCGGACAAAACTATGGCTACACCTTC,CASSPLPAGQNYGYTF
-,TRBV28,-,TRBJ2-1,TGTGCCAGCAGTAGAACCAGGGGGGATCGAAAGTTCTTC,CASSRTRGDRKFF
many,TRBV10-3,TRBD2,TRBJ2-1,TGTGCCATCAGTCTTAGCGGGTTAAATGAGCAGTTCTTC,CAISLSGLNEQFF
-,TRBV10-2,TRBD1,TRBJ1-6,TGCGCCAGCAGAGAAAGACAGGGGGCTGATTCACCCCTCCACTTT,CASRERQGADSPLHF
few,TRBV5-8,TRBD1,TRBJ1-2,TGTGCCAGCAGCCGGACAGGGTTGGGCTACACCTTC,CASSRTGLGYTF
-,TRBV28,-,TRBJ1-5,TGTGCCAGCAGTACAGGGTTGGTCCAGCCCCAGCATTTT,CASSTGLVQPQHF
-,TRBV5-6,-,TRBJ1-6,TGTGCCAGCAGCTTGGGGGCAGGTGGGAATTCACCCCTCCACTTT,CASSLGAGGNSPLHF
many,TRBV6-2/TRBV6-3,TRBD1,TRBJ1-2,TGTGCCAGCAGTTTCCTCGGCAGGGGGCGGCTAGGAGGCTACACCTTC,CASSFLGRGRLGGYTF
few,TRBV7-6,-,TRBJ2-1,TGTGCCAGCAGCTTAGGGGCAGATGAGCAGTTCTTC,CASSLGADEQFF
-,TRBV2,-,TRBJ2-3,TGTGCCAGCCTGGTGCAGGACACAGATACGCAGTATTTT,CASLVQDTDTQYF
-,TRBV6-1,TRBD1,TRBJ1-2,TGTGCCAGCAGTGAAGTGGGGGACAGATATGGCTACACCTTC,CASSEVGDRYGYTF
-,TRBV28,-,TRBJ2-1,TGTGCCAGCAGTTTGTACAGGGTTCATGAGCAGTTCTTC,CASSLYRVHEQFF
-,TRBV6-5,TRBD2,TRBJ2-1,TGTGCCAGCACTCGGACTAGCGGCCGCAATGAGCAGTTCTTC,CASTRTSGRNEQFF
medium-sized,TRBV6-5,-,TRBJ1-2,TGTGCCAGCAGTTACTCGGCCAGAAGTGGCTACACCTTC,CASSYSARSGYTF
-,TRBV5-4,-,TRBJ1-1,TGTGCCAGCAGCGCGACTTGGAACACTGAAGCTTTCTTT,CASSATWNTEAFF
few,TRBV5-4,TRBD1,TRBJ2-2,TGTGCCAGCAGCTTGGCAGGGGGAACCGGGGAGCTGTTTTTT,CASSLAGGTGELFF
-,TRBV5-1,-,TRBJ2-3,TGCGCCAGCGGACAGAACACAGATACGCAGTATTTT,CASGQNTDTQYF
medium-sized,TRBV6-1,-,TRBJ2-2,TGTGCCAGCAGTGAGACCCGACTCACCGGGGAGCTGTTTTTT,CASSETRLTGELFF
-,TRBV6-5,-,TRBJ2-3,TGTGCCAGCACCCCTCACGGAGGGGGCACAGATACGCAGTATTTT,CASTPHGGGTDTQYF
-,TRBV28,-,TRBJ1-4,TGTGCCAGCAGTTTAGGCTTTCCCAATGAAAAACTGTTTTTT,CASSLGFPNEKLFF
-,TRBV5-1,TRBD1,TRBJ1-3,TGCGCCAGCAGCCGAGGGACAGGGAGCCTTGGAAACACCATATATTTT,CASSRGTGSLGNTIYF
-,TRBV10-2,-,TRBJ1-3,TGCGCCAGCAGTGGACAGGACATGAGTGGAAACACCATATATTTT,CASSGQDMSGNTIYF
-,TRBV7-8,-,TRBJ1-5,TGTGCCAGCAGCCAAGAGGGAGCCCAGCATTTT,CASSQEGAQHF
once,TRBV15,-,TRBJ1-1,TGTGCCACCAGCCCTCTTACCCGGGGAGAAGCTTTCTTT,CATSPLTRGEAFF
-,TRBV14,-,TRBJ2-1,TGTGCCAGCAGCCACGACAGGACCTACAATGAGCAGTTCTTC,CASSHDRTYNEQFF
-,TRBV30,-,TRBJ1-2,TGTGCCCGGGACGGGGGAGGCGGCTATGGCTACACCTTC,CARDGGGGYGYTF
-,TRBV7-7,TRBD1,TRBJ2-1,TGTGCTAGCAGCAGGGACAGAAAAAATGAGCAGTTCTTC,CASSRDRKNEQFF
-,TRBV29-1,TRBD1,TRBJ2-5,TGCAGCGTTGGGGCGGGACAGGGAGAGACCCAGTACTTC,CSVGAGQGETQYF
-,TRBV6-2/TRBV6-3,-,TRBJ1-1,TGTGCCAGCAGTTACCTCACTCTTAGGAGGACTGAAGCTTTCTTT,CASSYLTLRRTEAFF
-,TRBV7-3,-,TRBJ2-4,TGTGCCAGCAGTCCAGACAGTTCGCTAGCCAAAAACATTCAGTACTTC,CASSPDSSLAKNIQYF
few,TRBV27,-,TRBJ2-3,TGTGCCAGCAGTTCAGGGCGGAGGGCCACAGATACGCAGTATTTT,CASSSGRRATDTQYF
-,TRBV11-3,-,TRBJ1-4,TGTGCCAGCAGCTTAGATTGGTGGAAAGGGGGACTAGTATACGAAAAACTGTTTTTT,CASSLDWWKGGLVYEKLFF
-,TRBV2,-,TRBJ1-3,TGTGCCAGCAGCCGTGGAAACACCATATATTTT,CASSRGNTIYF